This TCR beta chain was captured in a study of blood T cell repertoires in COVID-19. Study-wide background: Samples representing acute and convalescent COVID-19 were sourced from the United States, Italy and Spain. T cells, B-cell-depleted T cells, or PBMCs supplied cDNA or gDNA.

Of note for this clone: This sample includes further DNA sequences coding for the same CDR3.

As processed by the authors: The assay estimated nucleated cells by amplifying reference gene primers. Only in-frame clones appear in the TCRdb table, and some are missing; sequencing was by immunoSEQ multiplex PCR. V and J calls plus clone size are reproduced from that table; the DNA served to infer D and trimming. Seen here are roughly 50,000 clones, roughly 84% observed once, and the top ten hold about 16%. CDR1 is SGHRS, CDR2 YFSETQ, per germline. V trimming: 0 bases; J trimming: 4 bases; junction bases outside the gene matches: 1. CDR3 length equals 14 residues. Source material: peripheral blood. The chain carries TRBV5-1 and TRBJ1-2; 9 bases match TRBD1. This receptor was identified in a human donor with active COVID-19. The donor label of this sample is uncertain. This CDR3 is CASSLGDRVYGYTF. Written as DNA, the CDR3 is TGCGCCAGCAGCTTGGGGGACAGGGTCTATGGCTACACCTTC.